This T cell receptor beta chain was captured by sequencing in a study of T cells in Graves' hyperthyroidism and ophthalmopathy. Overall study results and limits: Appearing also in blood were most of the thyroid clonotypes expanded above 0.001.

Using RNA transcripts as the source, TCR beta CDR3 regions were amplified. HTBI primers were the set used in a first-round RT-PCR of the TCR CDR3. Each CDR3 protein is one row after TCRdb ran MiXCR on the multiplex PCR reads. The data hold under 650,000 distinct CDR3 sequences, with around 15% observed a single time. Only a few counts were recorded for this clonotype. The antigen remains undetermined. Germline assignment: CDR1 DFQATT and CDR2 SNEGSKA (reference sequence). CDR3 size: 17 residues. V was cut by 0 bases and J by 0 bases, with 16 bases left in between. The TCR originated in a woman aged 25 to 39 with Graves' hyperthyroidism. The sample was blood. The J gene is TRBJ2-3, the V gene TRBV20-1; D gene uncertain. The CDR3 sequence: CSARDRRAGSSTDTQYF. The CDR3 nucleotides read TGCAGTGCTAGAGATCGAAGGGCCGGGTCTAGCACAGATACGCAGTATTTT.